The text below deals with one TCR beta chain. TCR beta CDR3 regions were amplified from RNA. First-round RT-PCR targeting the TCR CDR3 was performed with the HTBI primer set. TCRdb independently ran MiXCR on the multiplex PCR reads; one entry per CDR3 protein. The data show 400,000 to 500,000 distinct CDR3 sequences, around 15% seen once. The data were obtained in a study of T cells in Graves' hyperthyroidism and ophthalmopathy. The CDR3 length is 13 residues. Trimming took off 6 bases at V and 10 bases at J, with 18 bases between the two ends. Germline V gene data show CDR1 as MNHNS and CDR2 as SASEGT.

The sequence came from a man between 18 and 29 years old with Graves' ophthalmopathy. V gene TRBV6-1 combines with J gene TRBJ1-2; tentative D call: TRBD1 (6 bases). The sequencing sample was made of blood. CDR3 sequence: CASRNSIRGAYTF. In nucleotides, the CDR3 is TGTGCCAGCAGAAATAGCATCAGGGGTGCCTACACCTTC.